One sample yielded the 29 T cell receptor beta chains listed below, sequenced in a study of cytomegalovirus exposure and HLA in healthy donors. Use of 60 Vbeta and 13 Jbeta primers characterized the PCR. Only in-frame clones appear in the TCRdb table, and some are missing; sequencing was by immunoSEQ multiplex PCR. The sample contains about 140,000 clones, roughly four fifths of which appear only once. The specimen sequenced was PBMCs. Receptors originate from a man aged 25 to 40 in good health and CMV-seronegative.

This chain joins TRBV5-1 and TRBJ2-7; D possibly corresponds to TRBD1 (6 bases). Germline V lookup: CDR1 SGHRS, CDR2 YFSETQ. The CDR3 loop spans 15 amino acids. The V and J ends lost 2 bases and 0 bases respectively, with 12 bases between them. The CDR3 loop is CASSLGQPGSYEQYF. The CDR3 DNA sequence: TGCGCCAGCAGCTTAGGACAGCCGGGCTCCTACGAGCAGTACTTC.

By share of the sample, this clone is medium-sized. The same CDR3 arises from other DNA sequences in this sample as well. The rearrangement joins TRBV19 to TRBJ1-1, with 8 bases aligning to TRBD1. This CDR3 contains 13 residues. The ends lost 5 bases at V and 5 bases at J; junction bases unmatched: 4. Germline CDR1 reads LNHDA; CDR2 reads SQIVND (reference sequence). CDR3 sequence reads: CASSSDRGTEAFF. The CDR3 DNA is TGTGCCAGTAGTTCCGACAGGGGTACTGAAGCTTTCTTT.

The CDR3: CASSPDSNEKLFF. The DNA of the CDR3 is TGTGCCAGCAGCCCAGACAGTAATGAAAAACTGTTTTTT. The V gene is TRBV7-9, the J gene TRBJ1-4, with D perhaps matching TRBD1 (5 bases). This CDR3 spans 13 amino acids. V lost 5 bases and J lost 4, with 8 bases in between. The germline CDR1 and CDR2 sequences are SEHNR and FQNEAQ (reference sequence).

V gene TRBV9 combines with J gene TRBJ2-1; 8 nucleotides agree with TRBD2. With 4 bases clipped from V and 7 bases from J, the junction kept 13 bases outside the gene matches. Germline CDR1 reads SGDLS; CDR2 reads YYNGEE. The CDR3 sequence is 16 residues long. The DNA of the CDR3 is TGTGCCAGCAGCCCGCGGCTCGGGGGGGGGACGAATGAGCAGTTCTTC. Translation: CASSPRLGGGTNEQFF.

V gene TRBV5-1 combines with J gene TRBJ1-1, with D perhaps TRBD1 (5 bases). V was clipped by 0 bases and J by 1 base, with 10 bases between them. The CDR3 is 15 residues long. Germline V gene data show CDR1 as SGHRS and CDR2 as YFSETQ. The CDR3 bases are TGCGCCAGCAGCTTGGGATGGGGCGGGAACACTGAAGCTTTCTTT. Translating it yields CASSLGWGGNTEAFF.

The chain employs TRBV11-2 and TRBJ1-3, with unresolved D. CDR1 is SGHAT, CDR2 FQNNGV, per germline. Trimming left V 3 bases short and J 8 bases short, with 11 bases between. CDR3 length: 13 residues. CDR3 in amino acids: CASSFLGSHTIYF. The CDR3 DNA sequence: TGTGCCAGCAGCTTCCTGGGCAGCCACACCATATATTTT.

In this sample, this clone turned up once. The chain combines TRBV6-5 with TRBJ1-1, with D unresolved. The germline CDR1 and CDR2 sequences are MNHEY and SVGAGI. There are 15 residues in the CDR3. Trimming took off 0 bases at V and 1 base at J, with 9 bases between the two ends. The CDR3 nucleotides read TGTGCCAGCAGTTACTCCCCACAGACGAACACTGAAGCTTTCTTT. Its translation is CASSYSPQTNTEAFF.

On this clone: The junction shows a germline mismatch at one end, possibly a read error. The chain has TRBV5-4 and TRBJ1-2, with 7 bases lining up with TRBD1. The CDR3 sequence is 14 residues long. Germline CDR1 SGHNT, CDR2 YYREEE (reference sequence). As DNA, the CDR3 is TGTGCCAGCAGGCCCACAGGGGTAAACTATAGCTACACCTTC. Amino acids: CASRPTGVNYSYTF.

The V and J genes are TRBV30 and TRBJ1-6; 10 positions agree with TRBD1. The CDR3 has 15 amino acids. V shed 4 bases and J 5 bases; nucleotides not matched to a gene: 5. The germline CDR1 and CDR2 sequences are GTSNPN and SVGIG (reference sequence). The CDR3: CAWTPDRGDNSPLHF. The CDR3 DNA reads as TGTGCCTGGACCCCGGACAGGGGGGATAATTCACCCCTCCACTTT. Filled out from reference TRBV30 and TRBJ1-6, the complete variable domain reads SQTIHQWPATLVQPVGSPLSLECTVEGTSNPNLYWYRQAAGRGLQLLFYSVGIGQISSEVPQNLSASRPQDRQFILSSKKLLLSDSGFYLCAWTPDRGDNSPLHFGNGTRLTVT.

The gene calls are TRBV10-1 and TRBJ2-1; the match to TRBD1 covers 10 bases. V shed 6 bases and J 1 base; nucleotides not matched to a gene: 6. Germline assignment: CDR1 WNHNN and CDR2 SYGVQD (reference sequence). The CDR3 runs 16 residues. CDR3 sequence: CASSNGQGESYNEQFF. The CDR3 region has the DNA TGCGCCAGCAGCAACGGACAGGGGGAATCCTACAATGAGCAGTTCTTC.

The rearrangement joins TRBV27 to TRBJ1-6, with TRBD1 identical over 7 bases. This CDR3 has 16 amino acids. Germline V gene sequence: CDR1 MNHEY, CDR2 SMNVEV (reference sequence). V lost 5 bases, J lost 3 bases, and 7 bases stayed unmatched. CDR3 sequence reads: CASSPRGTVYNSPLHF. CDR3 nucleotide sequence: TGTGCCAGCAGTCCAAGGGGGACAGTCTATAATTCACCCCTCCACTTT.

This clone occurred a few times. This rearrangement joins TRBV7-9 to TRBJ1-3; maybe TRBD1 (6 bases). This CDR3 spans 14 amino acids. V was shortened by 3 bases and J by 3 bases, with 9 bases between the two germline ends. Germline V gene sequence: CDR1 SEHNR, CDR2 FQNEAQ (reference sequence). CDR3 protein: CASSFTGFGNTIYF. CDR3 DNA sequence: TGTGCCAGCAGCTTCACAGGGTTTGGAAACACCATATATTTT.

The chain links TRBV9 to TRBJ1-3; unclear D gene. Deletions cut 4 bases from V and 0 bases from J, with 11 bases between. The germline V gene has CDR1 SGDLS and CDR2 YYNGEE. The CDR3 spans 15 residues. The CDR3 DNA reads TGTGCCAGCAGCCCTTCTCCCGGCTCTGGAAACACCATATATTTT. Protein sequence: CASSPSPGSGNTIYF.

The chain joins TRBV5-4 to TRBJ2-3; TRBD2 aligns across 7 bases. This CDR3 has 15 amino acids. V was pared by 0 bases and J by 5 bases, with 6 bases of the junction left unmatched. CDR1 and CDR2 from the germline V gene are SGHNT and YYREEE (reference sequence). The CDR3 nucleotides read TGTGCCAGCAGCTTGGTGCGGGAGTCAGGAGATACGCAGTATTTT. Its protein is CASSLVRESGDTQYF.

The chain recombines TRBV28 with TRBJ2-5, with D perhaps matching TRBD1 (6 bases). The V end lost 5 bases, the J end lost 4 bases, and 17 bases lay between the germline ends. The CDR3 totals 15 residues. Germline V gene data show CDR1 as MDHEN and CDR2 as SYDVKM. The CDR3 DNA is TGTGCCAGCAGTGGAAGTTGGGGCAGGGGAGAGACCCAGTACTTC. The encoded protein is CASSGSWGRGETQYF.

The J gene is TRBJ1-2, the V gene TRBV27, with a tentative D call TRBD1 (5 bases). Trimming stripped 3 bases from V and 4 bases from J, with 12 bases between. This CDR3 comprises 14 residues. Germline-derived CDR1 and CDR2 are MNHEY and SMNVEV (reference sequence). CDR3 region: CASSFLGGGYGYTF. DNA of the CDR3: TGTGCCAGCAGTTTTCTGGGGGGGGGCTATGGCTACACCTTC.

The chain employs TRBV11-2 and TRBJ1-2, with 7 nucleotides matching TRBD1. This CDR3 region has 16 residues. Germline CDR1 and CDR2: SGHAT and FQNNGV. Germline trimming cut 5 bases from V and 0 bases from J; bases unmatched to any gene: 9. The CDR3 DNA follows: TGTGCCAGCAGCCTCCGGGACAGACCTACTAACTATGGCTACACCTTC. As protein: CASSLRDRPTNYGYTF.

The chain couples TRBV28 to TRBJ2-3, with a tentative D call TRBD2 (5 bases). The germline V gene encodes CDR1 MDHEN and CDR2 SYDVKM. CDR3 length: 15 residues. Trimming took off 3 bases at V and 3 bases at J, with 13 bases between the two ends. CDR3: CASSFPGLATDTQYF. The CDR3 DNA follows: TGTGCCAGCAGTTTCCCAGGACTCGCGACAGATACGCAGTATTTT.

The genes are TRBV6-6 and TRBJ2-7, with D perhaps matching TRBD1 (5 bases). From germline, CDR1 is MNHNY and CDR2 SVGAGI (reference sequence). This CDR3 region has 15 residues. Trimming removed 6 bases from V and 1 base from J, with 16 bases in between. The CDR3 nucleotides are TGTGCCAGCAGGGGCGACAGTCCTCAGTCCTACGAGCAGTACTTC. Protein sequence: CASRGDSPQSYEQYF.

This rearrangement joins TRBV5-6 to TRBJ2-3; perhaps TRBD1 as D (6 bases). There are 15 residues in the CDR3. Germline V gene data show CDR1 as SGHDT and CDR2 as YYEEEE. V lost 2 bases to trimming and J lost 0 bases, with 10 bases between them. The chain's CDR3 is CASSFIGQSTDTQYF. CDR3 DNA: TGTGCCAGCAGCTTCATCGGACAGAGCACAGATACGCAGTATTTT.

This sequence joins TRBV6-1 and TRBJ1-5; D gene ambiguous. The CDR3 runs to 12 residues. Trimming removed 7 bases from V and 2 bases from J, with 6 bases in between. Germline V gene sequence: CDR1 MNHNS, CDR2 SASEGT. CDR3 bases: TGTGCCAGCATGGCGGGCAATCAGCCCCAGCATTTT. Residues: CASMAGNQPQHF.

V and J are TRBV30 and TRBJ1-5, with D possibly matching TRBD1 (6 bases). V dropped 2 bases and J dropped 4 bases, with 12 bases sitting between them. The germline V gene encodes CDR1 GTSNPN and CDR2 SVGIG (reference sequence). The CDR3 length is 14 residues. The CDR3 region is CAWSHSTGNQPQHF. CDR3 DNA sequence: TGTGCCTGGAGTCACTCCACAGGGAATCAGCCCCAGCATTTT.

The chain is built from TRBV4-1 and TRBJ2-1; D is unresolved. The V end lost 2 bases, the J end lost 0 bases, and 11 bases lay between the germline ends. Germline V gene lookup returns CDR1 MGHRA and CDR2 YSYEKL. This CDR3 has 16 residues. DNA for the CDR3: TGCGCCAGCAGCCAATTAGACATCGTCTCCTACAATGAGCAGTTCTTC. Protein sequence: CASSQLDIVSYNEQFF.

The chain recombines TRBV10-2 with TRBJ2-4; D perhaps matches TRBD2 (6 bases). CDR3 size: 15 residues. Germline V CDR1 and CDR2: WSHSY, SAAADI. Between the trimmed V and J ends, which lost 0 bases and 7 bases, there was a span of 13 bases. CDR3 region: CASSESGGAGNIQYF. The DNA of the CDR3 is TGCGCCAGCAGTGAGTCTGGAGGGGCTGGGAACATTCAGTACTTC.

This clone has just one count. CDR3 DNA: TGTGCCAGCAGCTCCGGGACAGGAAAAGAGACCCAGTACTTC. Translation: CASSSGTGKETQYF. The chain employs TRBV9 and TRBJ2-5; 8 bases are shared with TRBD1. Germline trimming cut 4 bases from V and 3 bases from J; bases unmatched to any gene: 5. The CDR3 is made up of 14 amino acids. Germline V CDR1 and CDR2: SGDLS, YYNGEE.

The rearrangement links TRBV6-1 to TRBJ2-1; TRBD1 agrees at 8 bases. The CDR3 runs 15 residues. CDR1 is MNHNS and CDR2 is SASEGT in the germline V gene. V dropped 5 bases and J dropped 6; count of bases not matched to a gene: 9. This chain's CDR3 is CASSNPGQGSNEQFF. The DNA for the CDR3 is TGTGCCAGCAGTAACCCCGGACAGGGTTCCAATGAGCAGTTCTTC.

The V call is TRBV10-1, the J call TRBJ2-1; 8 positions agree with TRBD2. This CDR3 is built from 15 residues. CDR1 is WNHNN and CDR2 is SYGVQD in the germline V gene (reference sequence). The V gene end was trimmed by 5 bases and the J gene end by 5 bases; junction bases not matched to a gene: 8. The CDR3 spells CASSPTGGPHNEQFF. CDR3 nucleotide sequence: TGCGCCAGCAGTCCAACGGGAGGGCCACACAATGAGCAGTTCTTC.

V usage is TRBV19 and J usage is TRBJ2-7; perhaps TRBD2 as D (5 bases). CDR1 is LNHDA, CDR2 SQIVND, per germline (reference sequence). Trimming removed 4 bases at V and 5 bases at J, with 12 bases between. The CDR3 extends over 13 amino acids. The CDR3, as DNA: TGTGCCAGTAGTAAAGGATGGGGAGACGAGCAGTACTTC. It specifies CASSKGWGDEQYF.

J is TRBJ2-7 and V is TRBV7-8, with D perhaps TRBD1 (5 bases). The CDR3 is 15 residues long. V lost 4 bases to trimming and J lost 0 bases, with 13 bases between them. In germline, CDR1 is SGHVS, CDR2 FQNEAQ. The CDR3: CASSSHGQSSYEQYF. The CDR3 nucleotides read TGTGCCAGCAGCTCTCACGGACAAAGCTCCTACGAGCAGTACTTC.